This T cell receptor (beta chain) was captured in a study of T cell repertoires in cytomegalovirus infection. Study context: It can be stated that public TCR beta signatures indicated CMV infection as well as a matching HLA type. Study-level findings and limits: Summed frequency of public TCR beta families distinguished CMV carriers with the relevant HLA. The ex vivo response showed dominance by HLA-C-restricted CMV-specific TCR beta clonotypes.

Note on this clonotype: Antigen unknown.

V lost 6 bases to trimming and J lost 5 bases, with 19 bases between them. Germline V gene data show CDR1 as DFQATT and CDR2 as SNEGSKA (reference sequence). The CDR3 runs to 14 residues. One entry per CDR3 protein results from TCRdb running MiXCR on the reads. The sample includes a few hundred thousand distinct CDR3 sequences, approximately 10% of them seen just once. Sequences were obtained from PBMCs. The rearrangement links TRBV20-1 to TRBJ2-5, with a weak D call TRBD2 (6 bases). The TCR originated in a human donor in good health (CMV status not recorded). Some clones in this sample may be carry-over from other donors' samples. The CDR3 sequence is CSAHIILAAETQYF. As DNA, the CDR3 is TGCAGTGCCCACATTATACTAGCAGCCGAGACCCAGTACTTC.